This T cell receptor beta chain was recorded in a study of blood T cell repertoires in COVID-19. Study background: The origin of the acute and convalescent COVID-19 samples was the United States, Italy and Spain. Sources were T cells, B-cell-depleted T cells, or PBMCs; the material itself was cDNA or gDNA.

Germline CDR1 MNHEY, CDR2 SVGAGI. Trimming cost V 6 bases and J 8 bases; bases outside gene matches: 7. This CDR3 is built from 15 residues. This clone was recorded once. Per the authors' pipeline: Amplification of reference gene primers provided the estimated nucleated cell counts. Assay used: immunoSEQ multiplex PCR; TCRdb lists only in-frame clones, some missing. Clonal size and the V and J genes are those of that table, whereas D and trimming came from the DNA. The repertoire has 190,000 or so clones, around 83% of them found once; the top ten carry less than 3.5%. Sequencing used peripheral blood. V usage is TRBV6-5 and J usage is TRBJ2-1, with 13 positions matching TRBD2. The TCR originated in a man aged 50-60 years with active or convalescent COVID-19. The CDR3 bases are TGTGCCAGCAGACCACTAGCGGGAGGGCTGCATGAGCAGTTCTTC. Residues: CASRPLAGGLHEQFF.